The following is a TCR beta chain sequence with its context. Germline CDR1 and CDR2: SGHTA and FQGNSA. V lost 1 base to trimming and J lost 4 bases; unmatched junction nucleotides: 7. The CDR3 contains 18 residues. Only in-frame clones appear in the TCRdb table, and some are missing; sequencing was by immunoSEQ multiplex PCR. The table has about 480,000 clones, around 88% seen once. Treatment denoted: over 15 received Ad26.COV2.S at low or high dose, single or two shots; about 5 received placebo; per-sample allocation not given. Sampling was done on day 63 after the first vaccine or placebo injection. Vaccination used an Ad26 vector expressing Wuhan-strain SARS-CoV-2 spike. The entry originates in a study of Ad26.COV2.S vaccination and SARS-CoV-2 variants. The wider study: Once or twice, 56 days apart, Ad26.COV2.S was delivered intramuscularly.

The specimen was peripheral blood, collected in a trial of Ad26.COV2.S vaccine versus placebo. The source is a person aged 18-65 years who received the Ad26.COV2.S COVID-19 vaccine or a placebo. The rearrangement joins TRBV7-2 to TRBJ2-1; 13 bases match TRBD2. The DNA of the CDR3 is TGTGCCAGCAGCTTAGGTTGGGGACTAGCGGGACTATACAATGAGCAGTTCTTC. Amino acid sequence: CASSLGWGLAGLYNEQFF.